This T cell receptor (beta chain) was profiled in a study of beta chain features in type 1 diabetes. About the study: There were 95 million to 110 million sorted cells examined across all samples. Whole-study results and caveats: Shorter TCRB CDR3s, moderately but significantly so, marked every one of the four CD4+ subsets in Type 1 diabetes patients.

The study reverse transcribed the entire isolated RNA, so it sequenced expressed TCRB transcripts. Libraries were prepared by immunoSEQ multiplex PCR; TCRdb keeps only in-frame clonotypes and omits some of them. The sample contains around 140,000 clones, 7.5% to 9.5% of which appear only once. A heparinised blood draw that averaged about 120 mL was obtained once from each donor. Each of the sorted populations had a purity greater than 95%. The V segment lost 3 bases and the J segment 3 bases; nucleotides outside the gene matches: 4. Germline lookup yields CDR1 SGHTA and CDR2 FQGNSA. The CDR3 runs 15 residues. Turning to this clone: The antigen remains undetermined.

This TCR derives from a young man with type 1 diabetes. The chain uses TRBV7-2 and TRBJ2-1; 8 nucleotides agree with TRBD1. The sequencing sample was made of central memory CD4+ T cells from blood. The CDR3 is CASSFDRGVYNEQFF. CDR3 DNA sequence: TGTGCCAGCAGCTTTGACAGGGGCGTCTACAATGAGCAGTTCTTC.